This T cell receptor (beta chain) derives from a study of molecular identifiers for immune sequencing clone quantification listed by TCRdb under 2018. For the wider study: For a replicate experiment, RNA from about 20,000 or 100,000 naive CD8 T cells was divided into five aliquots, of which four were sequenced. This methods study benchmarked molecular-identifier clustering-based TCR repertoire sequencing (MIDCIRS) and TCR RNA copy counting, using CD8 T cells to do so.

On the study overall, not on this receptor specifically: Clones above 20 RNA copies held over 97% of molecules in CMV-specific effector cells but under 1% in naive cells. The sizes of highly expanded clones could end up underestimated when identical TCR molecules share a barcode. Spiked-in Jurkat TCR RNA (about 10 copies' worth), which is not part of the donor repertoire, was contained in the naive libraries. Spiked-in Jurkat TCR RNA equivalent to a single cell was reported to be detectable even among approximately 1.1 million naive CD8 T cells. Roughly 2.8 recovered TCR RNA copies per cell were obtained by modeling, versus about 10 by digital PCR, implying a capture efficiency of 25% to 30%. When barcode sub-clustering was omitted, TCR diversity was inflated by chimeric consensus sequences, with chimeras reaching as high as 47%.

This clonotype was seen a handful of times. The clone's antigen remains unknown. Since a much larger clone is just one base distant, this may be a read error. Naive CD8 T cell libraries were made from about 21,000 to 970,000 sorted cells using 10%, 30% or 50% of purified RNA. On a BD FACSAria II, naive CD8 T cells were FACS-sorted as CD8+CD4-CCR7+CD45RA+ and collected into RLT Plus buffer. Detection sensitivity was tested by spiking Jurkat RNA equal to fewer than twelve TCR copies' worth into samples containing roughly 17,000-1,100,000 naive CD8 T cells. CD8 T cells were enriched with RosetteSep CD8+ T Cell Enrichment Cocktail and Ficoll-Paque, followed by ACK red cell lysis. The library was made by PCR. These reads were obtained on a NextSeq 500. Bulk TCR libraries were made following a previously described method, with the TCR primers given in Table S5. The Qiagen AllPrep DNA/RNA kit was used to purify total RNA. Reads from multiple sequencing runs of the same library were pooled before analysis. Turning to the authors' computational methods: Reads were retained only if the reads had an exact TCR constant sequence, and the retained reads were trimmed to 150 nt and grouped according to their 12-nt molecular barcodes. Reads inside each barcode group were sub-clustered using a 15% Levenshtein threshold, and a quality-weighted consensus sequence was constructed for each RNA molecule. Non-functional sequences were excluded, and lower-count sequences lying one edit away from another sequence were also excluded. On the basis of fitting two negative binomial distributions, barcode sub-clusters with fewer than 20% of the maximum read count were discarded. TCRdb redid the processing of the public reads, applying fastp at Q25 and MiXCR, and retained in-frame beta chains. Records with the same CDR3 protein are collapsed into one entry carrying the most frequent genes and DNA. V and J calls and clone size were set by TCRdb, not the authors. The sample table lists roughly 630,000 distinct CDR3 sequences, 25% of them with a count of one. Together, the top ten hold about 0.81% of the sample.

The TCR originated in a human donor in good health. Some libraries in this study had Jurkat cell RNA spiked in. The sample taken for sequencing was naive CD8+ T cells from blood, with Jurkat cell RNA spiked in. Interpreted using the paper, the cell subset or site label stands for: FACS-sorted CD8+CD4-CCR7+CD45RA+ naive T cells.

The DNA sequence is TGTGCCAGCAGCCTTCGGACAGGGGTGACCTACGAGCAGTGCTTC. This yields the protein CASSLRTGVTYEQCF. The chain couples TRBV28 to TRBJ2-7; 9 middle bases align to TRBD1. Reading the germline V gene gives CDR1 MDHEN and CDR2 SYDVKM. Including cysteine and phenylalanine, the CDR3 has 15 amino acids. The sequence is cut down to CDR3 DNA, 45 bases in frame from base 1.